The 10 T cell receptor beta chains below were found in one sample sequenced in a study of blood T cell repertoires in COVID-19 (dated by TCRdb to about 2020). The library was obtained by the immunoSEQ multiplex PCR assay. The table comes from immuneACCESS by way of TCRdb, which keeps in-frame sequences with V and J called. Part of the clones is missing from these tables; in studies checked, under half for an unresolved V gene and the rest for unknown reasons. The sample records roughly 65,000 clones, approximately 93% of which are singletons. Of the sample, about 3% falls within the top ten clones. Sample: peripheral blood. These receptor sequences come from a man aged 65 to 79 with active COVID-19.

The chain joins TRBV15 to TRBJ1-1; unclear D gene. Germline V gene data show CDR1 as LNHNV and CDR2 as YYDKDF (reference sequence). Trimming took off 1 base at V and 4 bases at J, with 7 bases between the two ends. The CDR3 is 13 residues long. The CDR3 bases are TGTGCCACCAGCAGAGGGGGAGTCACTGAAGCTTTCTTT. This translates into CATSRGGVTEAFF. Complete variable domain (other parts from reference TRBV15 and TRBJ1-1): DAMVIQNPRYQVTQFGKPVTLSCSQTLNHNVMYWYQQKSSQAPKLLFHYYDKDFNNEADTPDNFQSRRPNTSFCFLDIRSPGLGDTAMYLCATSRGGVTEAFFGQGTRLTVV.

This clone was observed a single time. The rearrangement uses TRBV11-2 and TRBJ1-2; 7 bases fit TRBD1. V was pared by 5 bases and J by 6 bases, with 6 bases of the junction left unmatched. The germline CDR1 and CDR2 sequences are SGHAT and FQNNGV. This CDR3 comprises 13 residues. CDR3 loop: CASSRGGTDGYTF. CDR3 DNA: TGTGCCAGCAGCCGGGGGGGGACAGATGGCTACACCTTC. Using reference TRBV11-2 and TRBJ1-2 for the parts outside the CDR3, the full variable domain is EAGVAQSPRYKIIEKRQSVAFWCNPISGHATLYWYQQILGQGPKLLIQFQNNGVVDDSQLPKDRFSAERLKGVDSTLKIQPAKLEDSAVYLCASSRGGTDGYTFGSGTRLTVV.

The chain carries TRBV20-1 and TRBJ1-2; D remains ambiguous. This CDR3 has 11 residues. Trimming pared 3 bases from V and 10 bases from J, leaving 12 bases between. Germline V gene data show CDR1 as DFQATT and CDR2 as SNEGSKA (reference sequence). In DNA, the CDR3 is TGCAGTGCTAGTCACAGTCTGATCTACACCTTC. This codes for CSASHSLIYTF.

This clone has just one count. CDR3 coding DNA: TGTGCCAGCTCCCATCTCCTGGACAGGGATTCCGAGCAGTACGTC. Its translation: CASSHLLDRDSEQYV. The chain uses TRBV18 and TRBJ2-7, with 8 bases identical to TRBD1. The junction had 13 bases not matched to a gene; V was cut back by 6 bases and J by 6 bases. The CDR3 loop spans 15 amino acids. Germline loops: CDR1 KGHSH, CDR2 LQKENI.

V and J are TRBV6-5 and TRBJ2-5; 10 bases are shared with TRBD1. Germline CDR1 and CDR2: MNHEY and SVGAGI. CDR3 size: 15 residues. V was pared by 0 bases and J by 7 bases, with 5 bases of the junction left unmatched. The CDR3 nucleotides read TGTGCCAGCAGTTACTCCCCGGGACAGGGGTCGACCCAGTACTTC. It is translated as CASSYSPGQGSTQYF.

This clone has only one observation. This chain joins TRBV6-2 or TRBV6-3 and TRBJ2-1, with D perhaps TRBD2 (5 bases). Germline V lookup: CDR1 MNHEY, CDR2 SVGEGT. Trimming shortened V by 5 bases and J by 6 bases, and 17 bases separated the two germline ends. CDR3 size: 15 residues. The CDR3 region is CASSVSVSLTNEQFF. Here the CDR3 DNA reads TGTGCCAGCAGTGTTAGCGTATCCCTAACCAATGAGCAGTTCTTC.

The gene calls are TRBV11-3 and TRBJ2-1; a weak D match, TRBD1 (6 bases). This CDR3 has 13 amino acids. Germline CDR1 is SGHNT and CDR2 is YENEEA. Trimming pared 2 bases from V and 8 bases from J, leaving 10 bases between. CDR3 amino acids: CASSLNRVHEQFF. CDR3 in DNA: TGTGCCAGCAGCTTAAACAGGGTCCATGAGCAGTTCTTC.

J is TRBJ1-2 and V is TRBV19, with 8 bases fitting TRBD1. CDR1 and CDR2 from the germline V gene are LNHDA and SQIVND (reference sequence). The length of the CDR3 is 15 residues. V lost 4 bases, J lost 1 base, and 5 bases stayed unmatched. The CDR3 protein is CASSTGQGLNYGYTF. The CDR3 DNA sequence: TGTGCCAGTAGTACCGGACAGGGCCTTAACTATGGCTACACCTTC.

The chain has TRBV5-1 and TRBJ1-2, with 10 bases matching TRBD1. The CDR3 sequence is 15 residues long. The V gene's germline CDR1 is SGHRS and CDR2 YFSETQ. The V and J ends lost 0 bases and 7 bases, in that order; junction bases with no gene match: 6. The CDR3 DNA follows: TGCGCCAGCAGCTTGGCCTCTGGACAGGGGGGTGGCTACACCTTC. This codes for CASSLASGQGGGYTF.

The chain has TRBV5-5 and TRBJ2-5; TRBD1 aligns across 9 bases. J was trimmed by 5 bases and V by 4 bases; bases with no gene match: 9. CDR1 SGHKS and CDR2 YYEKEE come from the germline V gene (reference sequence). CDR3 length equals 15 residues. The CDR3 region has the DNA TGTGCCAGCAGCCCACAGACAGGGGGGTACGAGACCCAGTACTTC. This codes for CASSPQTGGYETQYF.